One and the same sample provided the 5 T cell receptor beta chains below, sequenced in a study of control samples from healthy donors and cancer patients. Method: immunoSEQ multiplex PCR; TCRdb's copy keeps in-frame clones and lacks some. The sample records under 450,000 clones, more than 80% being singletons. The source material was PBMCs. The receptors here all came from a man aged 35 to 55 with head and neck cancer.

This rearrangement joins TRBV6-4 to TRBJ1-1; no firm D call. The ends were cut back, 6 bases at V and 1 base at J, with 15 bases in the middle. CDR3 length: 15 amino acids. Germline CDR1 is MRHNA and CDR2 is SNTAGT. CDR3 bases: TGTGCCAGCAGCCGGACCGCACTCACGAACACTGAAGCTTTCTTT. Translating it yields CASSRTALTNTEAFF.

The V call is TRBV6-4, the J call TRBJ2-3; maybe TRBD2 (6 bases). The CDR3 sequence is 15 residues long. The V end was cut by 7 bases, the J end by 2 bases, with 16 bases between. Germline CDR1 and CDR2: MRHNA and SNTAGT. The CDR3 here is CASKAGSLDTDTQYF. The CDR3 DNA sequence: TGTGCCAGCAAAGCGGGTTCTCTGGACACAGATACGCAGTATTTT.

The CDR3 DNA follows: TGCGCCAGCAGCTTGTTTGCCCCTCGGGACAGGGCGGCGGACGAGCAGTACTTC. It specifies CASSLFAPRDRAADEQYF. This chain uses TRBV5-1 with TRBJ2-7; 9 bases are a match to TRBD1. J gave up 5 bases and V 1 base, and 16 bases lay outside the gene matches. The CDR3 has 18 amino acids. Looked up from germline, CDR1 is SGHRS and CDR2 is YFSETQ. The full variable domain, completed using reference TRBV5-1 and TRBJ2-7, is KAGVTQTPRYLIKTRGQQVTLSCSPISGHRSVSWYQQTPGQGLQFLFEYFSETQRNKGNFPGRFSGRQFSNSRSEMNVSTLELGDSALYLCASSLFAPRDRAADEQYFGPGTRLTVT.

CDR3 loop: CASSGTGSMTEAFF. CDR3 bases: TGTGCCAGCAGCGGAACAGGGAGTATGACTGAAGCTTTCTTT. The V call is TRBV9, the J call TRBJ1-1; D might be TRBD1 (6 bases). The CDR3 has 14 amino acids. Trimming left V 3 bases short and J 5 bases short, with 14 bases between. Germline values: CDR1 SGDLS, CDR2 YYNGEE.

The chain uses TRBV6-1 and TRBJ2-1, with D possibly being TRBD2 (6 bases). CDR3 length: 13 residues. V was shortened by 3 bases and J by 9 bases, with 12 bases between the two germline ends. Germline lookup yields CDR1 MNHNS and CDR2 SASEGT. The DNA of the CDR3 is TGTGCCAGCAGTGACGGGGGTCTCGGTGAGCAGTTCTTC. It encodes CASSDGGLGEQFF.